The rows below give T cell receptor beta chains drawn from one sample of a study of identifying expanded T cells in peripheral blood. The protocol was immunoSEQ multiplex PCR, while the TCRdb copy is restricted to in-frame clones and leaves out a portion. The sample includes 83,000 or so clones, about nine tenths of them seen just once. Sequencing was done on a sample of blood. Every receptor here comes from a person aged 18 to 75 in good health. Both conserved end residues are part of each CDR3. D genes are given only for firm matches. Expanded clones get a size class; other rows say once, few or many, or leave the size out.

clone_size | j_call | v_call | d_call | cdr3_aa | cdr3_nt
once | TRBJ1-1 | TRBV5-1 | - | CASKVGAGDSLEAFF | TGCGCCAGCAAGGTGGGTGCTGGGGATTCGCTTGAAGCTTTCTTT
- | TRBJ1-6 | TRBV6-5 | - | CASSYSQGNSPLHF | TGTGCCAGCAGTTACTCGCAGGGTAATTCACCCCTCCACTTT
once | TRBJ1-5 | TRBV4-1 | - | CASSQEGGYNQPQHF | TGCGCCAGCAGCCAAGAGGGGGGTTACAATCAGCCCCAGCATTTT
- | TRBJ2-3 | TRBV5-1 | - | CASSLAVGSGTDTQYF | TGCGCCAGCAGCTTGGCCGTTGGGAGTGGCACAGATACGCAGTATTTT
- | TRBJ2-5 | TRBV19 | TRBD2 | CASSIGPHPGTIQETQYF | TGTGCCAGTAGTATAGGTCCGCATCCCGGGACTATACAAGAGACCCAGTACTTC
- | TRBJ1-5 | TRBV5-1 | - | CASSLAGVGNQPQHF | TGCGCCAGCAGCTTGGCCGGGGTTGGAAATCAGCCCCAGCATTTT
- | TRBJ1-1 | TRBV9 | - | CASSPRPGDTEAFF | TGTGCCAGCAGCCCCCGACCGGGTGACACTGAAGCTTTCTTT
- | TRBJ2-7 | TRBV28 | TRBD2 | CASRPAGETYEQYF | TGTGCCAGCAGGCCAGCGGGAGAGACCTACGAGCAGTACTTC
- | TRBJ1-2 | TRBV30 | - | CAWSARGSYTF | TGTGCCTGGAGTGCCAGGGGTAGCTACACCTTC
few | TRBJ1-2 | TRBV6-5 | - | CASSSSGDGYTF | TGTGCCAGCAGTTCCTCTGGGGATGGCTACACCTTC
- | TRBJ2-7 | TRBV19 | - | CASRSPLHEQYF | TGTGCCAGTAGGTCTCCTCTCCACGAGCAGTACTTC
- | TRBJ1-4 | TRBV5-4 | - | CASSFMGGEKLFF | TGTGCCAGCAGCTTTATGGGGGGTGAAAAACTGTTTTTT
- | TRBJ2-1 | TRBV7-9 | - | CARENEQFF | TGTGCCAGGGAGAATGAGCAGTTCTTC
once | TRBJ1-6 | TRBV18 | - | CASSPKPKLSPLHF | TGTGCCAGCTCACCAAAGCCAAAGCTTTCACCCCTCCACTTT
few | TRBJ2-7 | TRBV21-1 | - | CASSNPCRGTYYEQYF | TGTGCCAGCAGCAATCCCTGCAGGGGGACATACTACGAGCAGTACTTC
- | TRBJ2-7 | TRBV6-4 | TRBD1 | CASSYSSGQGGEQYF | TGTGCCAGCAGTTACTCGTCGGGACAGGGGGGCGAGCAGTACTTC
- | TRBJ1-4 | TRBV6-4 | TRBD1 | CASRDSNEKLFF | TGTGCCAGCCGGGACAGCAATGAAAAACTGTTTTTT
- | TRBJ1-6 | TRBV27 | TRBD1 | CASSPTGGYYNSPLHF | TGTGCCAGCAGTCCGACAGGGGGCTACTATAATTCACCCCTCCACTTT
- | TRBJ2-5 | TRBV10-1 | TRBD2 | CASSPDQRGETQYF | TGCGCCAGCAGCCCCGATCAGCGGGGAGAGACCCAGTACTTC
- | TRBJ2-7 | TRBV6-6 | TRBD1 | CASSFQGATYEQYF | TGTGCCAGCAGCTTCCAGGGGGCTACCTACGAGCAGTACTTC
once | TRBJ1-1 | TRBV25-1 | - | CASSEYGFGGSYTEAFF | TGTGCCAGCAGTGAATATGGGTTTGGGGGGTCTTACACTGAAGCTTTCTTT
- | TRBJ2-7 | TRBV29-1 | TRBD1 | CSVAGGYEQYF | TGCAGCGTCGCAGGGGGATACGAGCAGTACTTC
few | TRBJ2-2 | TRBV20-1 | - | CSVQTVGELFF | TGCAGTGTTCAGACTGTCGGGGAGCTGTTTTTT
few | TRBJ2-7 | TRBV19 | TRBD2 | CASSITWTREQYF | TGTGCCAGTAGTATTACCTGGACTAGAGAGCAGTACTTC
- | TRBJ2-3 | TRBV5-6 | TRBD1 | CASSWGGQGSTDTQYF | TGTGCCAGCAGCTGGGGGGGACAGGGATCCACAGATACGCAGTATTTT
- | TRBJ1-3 | TRBV28 | - | CASSFRSGAGNTIYF | TGTGCCAGCAGTTTTCGGTCGGGGGCAGGAAACACCATATATTTT
- | TRBJ1-2 | TRBV6-5 | - | CASSPGGGLNGYTF | TGTGCCAGCAGCCCTGGGGGGGGACTTAATGGCTACACCTTC
- | TRBJ1-2 | TRBV5-4 | TRBD1 | CASSPGTGGAYGYTF | TGTGCCAGCAGCCCGGGGACAGGGGGCGCCTATGGCTACACCTTC
- | TRBJ1-4 | TRBV29-1 | - | CSVGKGHDLEKLFF | TGCAGCGTGGGGAAGGGCCATGATCTTGAAAAACTGTTTTTT
- | TRBJ2-7 | TRBV7-3 | - | CASSLSPAVSYEQYF | TGTGCCAGCAGCCTTTCCCCAGCGGTCTCCTACGAGCAGTACTTC
- | TRBJ1-1 | TRBV4-2 | - | CASIPGVGGEDTEAFF | TGTGCCAGCATCCCGGGAGTAGGGGGAGAAGACACTGAAGCTTTCTTT
- | TRBJ2-5 | TRBV7-9 | - | CASSLGRETQYF | TGTGCCAGCAGCCTCGGGCGGGAGACCCAGTACTTC
- | TRBJ1-1 | TRBV5-1 | - | CASSPGEGWNTEAFF | TGCGCCAGCAGCCCCGGGGAAGGGTGGAACACTGAAGCTTTCTTT
- | TRBJ1-5 | TRBV15 | - | CATSRTQVPGPQHF | TGTGCCACCAGCAGAACCCAGGTTCCCGGGCCCCAGCATTTT
- | TRBJ2-3 | TRBV9 | TRBD2 | CASSASGRASTDTQYF | TGTGCCAGCAGCGCTAGCGGGCGAGCAAGCACAGATACGCAGTATTTT
- | TRBJ2-7 | TRBV28 | TRBD2 | CASSGGGGGYEQYF | TGTGCCAGCAGTGGAGGCGGGGGAGGCTACGAGCAGTACTTC
- | TRBJ2-3 | TRBV4-1 | - | CASSPQGTSTDTQYF | TGCGCCAGCAGCCCCCAGGGGACTAGCACAGATACGCAGTATTTT
- | TRBJ2-2 | TRBV27 | TRBD1 | CASRLAGQVNTGELFF | TGTGCCAGCAGGCTCGCCGGACAGGTGAACACCGGGGAGCTGTTTTTT
- | TRBJ2-4 | TRBV28 | - | CASSLVVGLGAKNIQYF | TGTGCCAGCAGTTTAGTGGTAGGACTCGGGGCCAAGAACATTCAGTACTTC
- | TRBJ2-1 | TRBV27 | TRBD2 | CASSFPGTSGAYNEQFF | TGTGCCAGCAGTTTCCCCGGGACTAGCGGGGCCTACAATGAGCAGTTCTTC
few | TRBJ2-7 | TRBV27 | - | CASRGGREQYF | TGTGCCAGCAGAGGGGGTCGGGAGCAGTACTTC